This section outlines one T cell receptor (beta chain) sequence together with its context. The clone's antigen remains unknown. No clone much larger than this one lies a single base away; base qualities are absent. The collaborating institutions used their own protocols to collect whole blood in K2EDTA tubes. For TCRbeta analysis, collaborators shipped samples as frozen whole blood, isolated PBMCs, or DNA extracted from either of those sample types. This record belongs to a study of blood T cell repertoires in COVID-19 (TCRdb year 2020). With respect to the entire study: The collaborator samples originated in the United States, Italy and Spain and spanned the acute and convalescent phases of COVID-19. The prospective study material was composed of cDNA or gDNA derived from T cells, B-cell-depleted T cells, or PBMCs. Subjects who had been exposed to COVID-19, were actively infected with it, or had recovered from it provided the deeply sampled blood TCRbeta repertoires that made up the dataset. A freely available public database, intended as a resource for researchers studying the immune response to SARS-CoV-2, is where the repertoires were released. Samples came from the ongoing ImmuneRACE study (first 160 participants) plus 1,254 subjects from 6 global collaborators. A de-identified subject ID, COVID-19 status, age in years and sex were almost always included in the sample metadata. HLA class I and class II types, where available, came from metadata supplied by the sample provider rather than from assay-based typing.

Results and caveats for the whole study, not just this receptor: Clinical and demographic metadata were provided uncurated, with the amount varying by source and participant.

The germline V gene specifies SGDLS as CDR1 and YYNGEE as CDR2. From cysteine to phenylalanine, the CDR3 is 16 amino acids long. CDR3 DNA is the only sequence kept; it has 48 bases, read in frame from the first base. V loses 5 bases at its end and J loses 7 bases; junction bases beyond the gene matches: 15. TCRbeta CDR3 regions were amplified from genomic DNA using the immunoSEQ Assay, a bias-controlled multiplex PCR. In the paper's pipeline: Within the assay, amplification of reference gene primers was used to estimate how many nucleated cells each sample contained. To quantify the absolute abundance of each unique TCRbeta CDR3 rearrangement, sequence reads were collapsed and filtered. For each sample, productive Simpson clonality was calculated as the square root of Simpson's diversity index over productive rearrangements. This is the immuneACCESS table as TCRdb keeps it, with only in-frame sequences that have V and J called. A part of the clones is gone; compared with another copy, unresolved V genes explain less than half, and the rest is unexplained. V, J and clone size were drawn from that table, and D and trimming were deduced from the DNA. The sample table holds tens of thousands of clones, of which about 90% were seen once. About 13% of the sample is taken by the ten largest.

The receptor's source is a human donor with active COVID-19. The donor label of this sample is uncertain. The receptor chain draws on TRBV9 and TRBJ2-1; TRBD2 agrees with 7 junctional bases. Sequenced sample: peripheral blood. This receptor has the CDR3 CASSPPGGNTLNEQFF. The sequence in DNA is TGTGCCAGCAGTCCTCCCGGGGGGAACACTTTAAATGAGCAGTTCTTC.